These 20 T cell receptor beta chains originate from one sample sequenced in a study of CD8 T cells in ankylosing spondylitis. TCRdb processed the 5' RACE reads anew with MiXCR; each CDR3 protein has one entry. The table has 200,000 to 250,000 distinct CDR3 sequences, about 11% seen once; the top ten hold less than 3%. Sequencing was performed on blood, either unsorted or a sorted T cell fraction (not recorded which). Receptor source: a male donor with ankylosing spondylitis or in good health (not recorded which).

This clonotype was counted many times. The rearrangement joins TRBV5-1 to TRBJ2-6; D is unclear. The CDR3 consists of 14 residues. The V end was cut by 4 bases, the J end by 0 bases, with 5 bases between. Germline V gene data show CDR1 as SGHRS and CDR2 as YFSETQ. CDR3 in DNA: TGCGCCAGCAGCGACCGCTCTGGGGCCAACGTCCTGACTTTC. Translated: CASSDRSGANVLTF. The whole variable domain, remainder taken from reference TRBV5-1 and TRBJ2-6, is KAGVTQTPRYLIKTRGQQVTLSCSPISGHRSVSWYQQTPGQGLQFLFEYFSETQRNKGNFPGRFSGRQFSNSRSEMNVSTLELGDSALYLCASSDRSGANVLTFGAGSRLTVL.

V gene TRBV5-1 combines with J gene TRBJ2-1, with unresolved D. The germline gives CDR1 SGHRS, CDR2 YFSETQ. There are 14 residues in the CDR3. Trimming took off 4 bases at V and 6 bases at J, with 14 bases between the two ends. As DNA, the CDR3 is TGCGCCAGCAGCCCCGTCTACGCAGGCAATGAGCAGTTCTTC. Its protein is CASSPVYAGNEQFF.

This clonotype was counted many times. The genes are TRBV20-1 and TRBJ2-1, with 11 bases matching TRBD1. The CDR3 consists of 16 residues. Per the germline V gene, CDR1 is DFQATT and CDR2 is SNEGSKA (reference sequence). The junction had 9 bases not matched to a gene; V was cut back by 3 bases and J by 5 bases. The CDR3 DNA reads TGCAGTGCTAGTGACTTGGGACAGGGGGACCACAATGAGCAGTTCTTC. Translation: CSASDLGQGDHNEQFF.

The sample holds many counts of this clonotype. V gene TRBV3-1 combines with J gene TRBJ1-3; 8 bases fit TRBD1. The CDR3 runs to 15 residues. Unmatched junction bases numbered 2, after V lost 4 bases and J lost 0 bases. CDR1 and CDR2 (germline): LGHDT, YNNKEL (reference sequence). CDR3 nucleotide sequence: TGTGCCAGCAGCCGGGGACAGGTCTCTGGAAACACCATATATTTT. It codes for CASSRGQVSGNTIYF.

This clonotype was counted at least ten times. This CDR3 reads CASSLQGAISGNTIYF. The CDR3 DNA reads as TGCGCCAGCAGCTTACAGGGGGCTATCTCTGGAAACACCATATATTTT. J is TRBJ1-3 and V is TRBV5-1; 9 nucleotides align to TRBD1. V shed 2 bases and J 0 bases; nucleotides not matched to a gene: 3. This CDR3 is 16 amino acids long. Germline CDR1 and CDR2: SGHRS and YFSETQ.

The chain carries TRBV7-9 and TRBJ2-3; TRBD1 might be the D (6 bases). This CDR3 is 15 amino acids long. Trimming cost V 1 base and J 6 bases, with 14 bases left between them. Germline V lookup: CDR1 SEHNR, CDR2 FQNEAQ (reference sequence). The CDR3 reads CASSLVQGIWDTQYF. CDR3 DNA sequence: TGTGCCAGCAGCTTAGTGCAGGGGATTTGGGATACGCAGTATTTT.

The chain links TRBV2 to TRBJ2-5; D not resolved. This CDR3 has 12 amino acids. V shed 1 base and J shed 2 bases, with 2 bases lying between them. In germline, CDR1 is SNHLY, CDR2 FYNNEI. DNA of the CDR3: TGTGCCAGCAGTGAAGTACAAGAGACCCAGTACTTC. Encoded protein: CASSEVQETQYF.

The genes are TRBV7-2 and TRBJ2-1, with D possibly being TRBD2 (6 bases). Per germline, CDR1 SGHTA and CDR2 FQGNSA. CDR3 length equals 16 residues. Trimming cost V 2 bases and J 4 bases, with 15 bases left between them. This CDR3 reads CASSLPSALGYNEQFF. CDR3 in DNA: TGTGCCAGCAGCTTACCTAGCGCCCTGGGGTACAATGAGCAGTTCTTC.

A remark on this clonotype: A much larger clone lies a single base off, so this may be a read error. The gene calls are TRBV5-4 and TRBJ2-7, with 11 bases aligning to TRBD1. The germline V gene has CDR1 SGHNT and CDR2 YYREEE (reference sequence). The CDR3 sequence is 15 residues long. The CDR3 DNA reads as TGTGCCAGCGGCTTGAGGACAGGGGGCCTTTACGAGCAGTACTTC. It yields the protein CASGLRTGGLYEQYF.

This clonotype was recorded at least ten times. The chain carries TRBV20-1 and TRBJ2-4, with D hard to call. Germline V gene lookup returns CDR1 DFQATT and CDR2 SNEGSKA (reference sequence). This CDR3 has 13 amino acids. The V end was cut by 6 bases, the J end by 6 bases, with 15 bases between. CDR3: CSATTANGNIQYF. In DNA, the CDR3 is TGCAGTGCAACAACAGCGAACGGAAACATTCAGTACTTC.

This clonotype was detected many times. The rearrangement uses TRBV3-1 and TRBJ1-1; D perhaps matches TRBD1 (6 bases). The CDR3 is 14 amino acids. V was cut by 1 base and J by 3 bases, with 9 bases left in between. Germline V gives CDR1 LGHDT, CDR2 YNNKEL (reference sequence). The CDR3 spells CASSQVRGDTEAFF. The CDR3 DNA follows: TGTGCCAGCAGCCAAGTGAGGGGGGACACTGAAGCTTTCTTT. The full variable domain, completed using reference TRBV3-1 and TRBJ1-1, is DTAVSQTPKYLVTQMGNDKSIKCEQNLGHDTMYWYKQDSKKFLKIMFSYNNKELIINETVPNRFSPKSPDKAHLNLHINSLELGDSAVYFCASSQVRGDTEAFFGQGTRLTVV.

This clonotype showed up many times. The V gene is TRBV12-3 or TRBV12-4, the J gene TRBJ1-1, with D perhaps TRBD1 (6 bases). The CDR3 totals 14 residues. V gave up 6 bases and J gave up 3 bases, with 14 bases separating them. In DNA form, the CDR3 reads TGTGCCAGCAGCCGGCTGGACAGTTACACTGAAGCTTTCTTT. Translated, it gives CASSRLDSYTEAFF.

This clonotype showed up many times. The gene calls are TRBV5-1 and TRBJ1-1; D call uncertain. The CDR3 has 14 residues. Germline V gives CDR1 SGHRS, CDR2 YFSETQ. V was cut by 4 bases and J by 0 bases, with 10 bases left in between. As DNA, the CDR3 is TGCGCCAGCAGCGCGGACGGTTTGAACACTGAAGCTTTCTTT. Encoded protein: CASSADGLNTEAFF.

Regarding this clonotype: An end of the junction differs from the germline gene, which may be a read error. This chain joins TRBV30 and TRBJ2-7; 9 bases agree with TRBD1. Per germline, CDR1 GTSNPN and CDR2 SVGIG (reference sequence). The CDR3 length is 14 residues. CDR3 DNA sequence: TGTACCTGGAGTACTGGACAGGGGAGGTACGAGCAGTACTTC. It specifies CTWSTGQGRYEQYF.

This clonotype appeared many times. The J gene is TRBJ2-1, the V gene TRBV3-1; tentatively, D is TRBD2 (5 bases). V lost 0 bases and J lost 6, with 9 bases in between. The CDR3 extends over 14 amino acids. CDR1 is LGHDT, CDR2 YNNKEL, per germline (reference sequence). CDR3 DNA sequence: TGTGCCAGCAGCCAAGATATCAGCGGCAATGAGCAGTTCTTC. Its translation: CASSQDISGNEQFF.

This clonotype was observed many times. The chain combines TRBV5-1 with TRBJ1-2, with 9 bases identical to TRBD1. Germline V CDR1 and CDR2: SGHRS, YFSETQ. This CDR3 is built from 15 residues. The trim removed 2 bases at V and 4 bases at J, leaving 6 bases unmatched. The CDR3 protein is CASSFGTGQGYGYTF. The CDR3 DNA reads TGCGCCAGCAGCTTCGGGACAGGGCAGGGCTATGGCTACACCTTC.

This clonotype was seen at least ten times. This chain's CDR3 is CASSPQEGLAGWGEQFF. In DNA form, the CDR3 reads TGTGCCAGCAGCCCACAAGAGGGACTAGCGGGGTGGGGTGAGCAGTTCTTC. The V call is TRBV14, the J call TRBJ2-1; TRBD2 matches at 13 bases. Trimming took 4 bases from V and 9 from J; bases not matched to a gene: 12. CDR3 length: 17 residues. Germline V gene data show CDR1 as SGHDN and CDR2 as FVKESK.

Points on this clonotype: This may come from a read error, since a much larger clone is one base off. The J gene is TRBJ1-5, the V gene TRBV28; possibly TRBD1 for D (6 bases). The germline V gene has CDR1 MDHEN and CDR2 SYDVKM. The V and J ends lost 2 bases and 9 bases respectively, with 20 bases between them. This CDR3 region has 16 residues. The CDR3: CASSLVTGGVYRPQHF. Written as DNA, the CDR3 is TGTGCCAGCAGTTTAGTTACGGGGGGCGTTTATCGGCCCCAGCATTTT. Full variable domain (remainder filled in from reference TRBV28 and TRBJ1-5): DVKVTQSSRYLVKRTGEKVFLECVQDMDHENMFWYRQDPGLGLRLIYFSYDVKMKEKGDIPEGYSVSREKKERFSLILESASTNQTSMYLCASSLVTGGVYRPQHFGDGTRLSIL.

This sequence joins TRBV10-1 and TRBJ2-7, with D perhaps TRBD1 or TRBD2 (5 bases each). V was pared by 3 bases and J by 2 bases, with 14 bases between. The germline CDR1 and CDR2 sequences are WNHNN and SYGVQD (reference sequence). The CDR3 contains 15 residues. The CDR3 coding sequence is TGCGCCAGCAGTGACCCCGGGGACGGTGCCTACGAGCAGTACTTC. Translated: CASSDPGDGAYEQYF.

The rearrangement links TRBV18 to TRBJ2-7; 7 nucleotides match TRBD2. Trimming at V came to 3 bases and at J to 0 bases, leaving 5 bases not matched to a gene. This CDR3 contains 15 residues. CDR1 is KGHSH, CDR2 LQKENI, per germline. CDR3 residues: CASSPGRGTSYEQYF. In DNA form, the CDR3 reads TGTGCCAGCTCACCGGGGCGGGGGACCTCCTACGAGCAGTACTTC.